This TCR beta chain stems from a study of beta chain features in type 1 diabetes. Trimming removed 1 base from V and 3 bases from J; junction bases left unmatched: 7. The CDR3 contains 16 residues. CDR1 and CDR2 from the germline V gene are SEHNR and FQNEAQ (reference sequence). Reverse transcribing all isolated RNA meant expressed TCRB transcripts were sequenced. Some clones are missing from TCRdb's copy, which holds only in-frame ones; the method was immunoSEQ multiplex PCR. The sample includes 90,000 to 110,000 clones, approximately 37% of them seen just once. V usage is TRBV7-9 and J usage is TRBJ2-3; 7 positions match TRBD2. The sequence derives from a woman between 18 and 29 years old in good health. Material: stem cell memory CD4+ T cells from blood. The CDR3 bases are TGTGCCAGCAGCTTAGGGGCGGGAGCAGGAACAGATACGCAGTATTTT. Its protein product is CASSLGAGAGTDTQYF.